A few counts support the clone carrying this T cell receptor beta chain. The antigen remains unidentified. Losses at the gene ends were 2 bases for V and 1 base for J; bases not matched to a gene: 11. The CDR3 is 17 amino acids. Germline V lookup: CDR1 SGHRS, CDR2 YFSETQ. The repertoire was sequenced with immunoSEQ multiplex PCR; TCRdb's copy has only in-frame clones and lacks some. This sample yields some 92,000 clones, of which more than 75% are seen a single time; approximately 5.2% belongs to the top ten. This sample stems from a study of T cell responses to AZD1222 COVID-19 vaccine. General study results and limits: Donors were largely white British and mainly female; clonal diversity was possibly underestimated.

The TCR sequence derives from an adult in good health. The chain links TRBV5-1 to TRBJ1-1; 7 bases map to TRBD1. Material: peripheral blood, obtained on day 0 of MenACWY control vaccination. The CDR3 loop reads CASSFFEGGFQNTEAFF. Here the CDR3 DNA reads TGCGCCAGCAGCTTTTTTGAAGGGGGCTTCCAGAACACTGAAGCTTTCTTT.